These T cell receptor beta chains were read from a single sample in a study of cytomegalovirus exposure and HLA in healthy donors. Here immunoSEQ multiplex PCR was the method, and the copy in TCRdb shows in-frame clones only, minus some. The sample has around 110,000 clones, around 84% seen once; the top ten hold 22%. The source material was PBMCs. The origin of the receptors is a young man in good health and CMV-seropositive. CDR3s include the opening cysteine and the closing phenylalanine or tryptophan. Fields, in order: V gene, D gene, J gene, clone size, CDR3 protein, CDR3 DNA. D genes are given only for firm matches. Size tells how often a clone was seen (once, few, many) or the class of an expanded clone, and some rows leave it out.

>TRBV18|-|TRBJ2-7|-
CASSPFGEQYF
TGTGCCAGCTCACCGTTCGGCGAGCAGTACTTC
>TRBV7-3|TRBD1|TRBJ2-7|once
CASSLGTAYEQYF
TGTGCCAGCAGCTTAGGGACAGCCTACGAGCAGTACTTC
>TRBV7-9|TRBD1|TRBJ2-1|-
CASSSTDGQAPYNEQFF
TGTGCCAGCAGCTCTACCGACGGACAGGCCCCCTACAATGAGCAGTTCTTC
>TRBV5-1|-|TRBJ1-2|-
CASSSLTADYGYTF
TGCGCCAGCAGCTCGTTGACAGCAGACTATGGCTACACCTTC
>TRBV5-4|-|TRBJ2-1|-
CASSLDSGTYNEQFF
TGTGCCAGCAGCTTGGATTCGGGAACCTACAATGAGCAGTTCTTC
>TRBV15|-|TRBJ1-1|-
CATSRDLGKAFF
TGTGCCACCAGCAGAGATCTAGGAAAAGCTTTCTTT
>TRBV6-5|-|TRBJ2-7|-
CASSSGGGSYEQYF
TGTGCCAGCAGTTCGGGTGGCGGTTCCTACGAGCAGTACTTC
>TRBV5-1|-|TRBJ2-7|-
CASSLASSRSYEQYF
TGCGCCAGCAGCTTGGCCTCCAGTCGGAGCTACGAGCAGTACTTC
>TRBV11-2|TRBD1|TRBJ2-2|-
CASSFRTGRTGELFF
TGTGCCAGCAGCTTTAGGACAGGGAGAACCGGGGAGCTGTTTTTT
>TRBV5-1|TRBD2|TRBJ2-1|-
CASRTSGGINEQFF
TGCGCCAGTCGGACTAGCGGGGGGATCAATGAGCAGTTCTTC
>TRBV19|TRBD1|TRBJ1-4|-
CASSIPGQGQEKLFF
TGTGCCAGTAGTATCCCGGGACAGGGGCAAGAAAAACTGTTTTTT
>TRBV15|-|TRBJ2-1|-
CATSSYGTTPNEQFF
TGTGCCACCAGCAGCTACGGGACAACCCCCAATGAGCAGTTCTTC
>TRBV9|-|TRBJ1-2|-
CASSVDGRGIYGYTF
TGTGCCAGCAGCGTAGATGGCAGGGGAATCTATGGCTACACCTTC
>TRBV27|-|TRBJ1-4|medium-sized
CASSWGLNEKLFF
TGTGCCAGCAGTTGGGGACTCAATGAAAAACTGTTTTTT
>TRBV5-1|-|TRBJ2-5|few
CASSTRTVQETQYF
TGCGCCAGCAGCACTCGGACAGTTCAAGAGACCCAGTACTTC
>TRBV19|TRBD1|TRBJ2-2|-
CASSMGQRNTGELFF
TGTGCCAGTAGTATGGGACAGAGGAACACCGGGGAGCTGTTTTTT
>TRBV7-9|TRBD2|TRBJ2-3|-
CASSLGWGGTDTQYF
TGTGCCAGCAGCTTAGGGTGGGGGGGAACAGATACGCAGTATTTT
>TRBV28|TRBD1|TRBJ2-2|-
CASSSPSGTVTGELFF
TGTGCCAGCAGTTCTCCATCCGGGACAGTCACCGGGGAGCTGTTTTTT
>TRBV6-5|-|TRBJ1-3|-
CASSLLGLGNTIYF
TGTGCCAGCAGTCTTCTAGGCCTTGGAAACACCATATATTTT
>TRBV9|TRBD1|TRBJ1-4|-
CASSGERQGRGEKLFF
TGTGCCAGCAGCGGAGAGCGACAGGGGAGAGGTGAAAAACTGTTTTTT
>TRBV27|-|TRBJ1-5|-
CASRKGSSSNQPQHF
TGTGCCAGCAGGAAGGGGTCTTCGAGCAATCAGCCCCAGCATTTT
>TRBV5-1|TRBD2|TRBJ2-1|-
CASSLEGLAGGIGEQFF
TGCGCCAGCAGCTTGGAGGGACTAGCGGGGGGAATAGGTGAGCAGTTCTTC
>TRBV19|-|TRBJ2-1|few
CASSIGGDEYNEQFF
TGTGCCAGTAGTATAGGGGGGGATGAGTACAATGAGCAGTTCTTC
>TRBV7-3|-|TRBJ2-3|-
CASSLGGYPWWYTDTQYF
TGTGCCAGCAGCTTAGGGGGGTACCCATGGTGGTACACAGATACGCAGTATTTT
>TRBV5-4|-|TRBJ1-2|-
CASSSRGQNYGYTF
TGTGCCAGCAGTAGCCGTGGACAGAACTATGGCTACACCTTC
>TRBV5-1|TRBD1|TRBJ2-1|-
CASSLARQGAFDEQFF
TGCGCCAGCAGCTTGGCCCGCCAGGGGGCTTTTGATGAGCAGTTCTTC
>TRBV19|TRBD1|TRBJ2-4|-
CASSRNRGTKNIQYF
TGTGCCAGTAGTCGAAACAGGGGAACAAAAAACATTCAGTACTTC
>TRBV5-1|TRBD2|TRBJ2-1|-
CASSPTSGRAEYNEQFF
TGCGCCAGCAGCCCGACTAGCGGGAGGGCCGAATACAATGAGCAGTTCTTC
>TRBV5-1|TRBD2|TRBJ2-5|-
CASSLAGVVETQYF
TGCGCCAGCAGCTTAGCGGGAGTGGTAGAGACCCAGTACTTC
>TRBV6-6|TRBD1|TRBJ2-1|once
CASSYRTGGFNEQFF
TGTGCCAGCAGTTACAGGACAGGGGGCTTCAATGAGCAGTTCTTC
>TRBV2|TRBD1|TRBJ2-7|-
CASSPLQGDGRERYF
TGTGCCAGCAGTCCTCTCCAGGGGGACGGAAGGGAGCGGTACTTC
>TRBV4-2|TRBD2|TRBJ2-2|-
CASSQEPSGVGELFF
TGTGCCAGCAGCCAAGAGCCTAGCGGGGTTGGGGAGCTGTTTTTT
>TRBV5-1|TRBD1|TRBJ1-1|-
CASSQGGVYTEAFF
TGCGCCAGCAGCCAGGGGGGTGTTTACACTGAAGCTTTCTTT
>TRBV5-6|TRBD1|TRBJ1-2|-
CASSLAGTGDYGYTF
TGTGCCAGCAGCTTGGCCGGGACAGGGGATTATGGCTACACCTTC
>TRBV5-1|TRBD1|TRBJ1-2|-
CASSGRGQGMDGYTF
TGCGCCAGCAGCGGGCGGGGACAGGGGATGGACGGCTACACCTTC
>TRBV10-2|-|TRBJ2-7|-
CASSETDYEQYF
TGCGCCAGCAGTGAAACCGACTACGAGCAGTACTTC
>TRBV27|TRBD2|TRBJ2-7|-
CASSLRTSGGGSEQYF
TGTGCCAGCAGTTTAAGGACTAGCGGGGGGGGCAGCGAGCAGTACTTC
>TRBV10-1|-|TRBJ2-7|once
CASSGGSPAYEQYF
TGCGCCAGCAGTGGTGGCTCCCCCGCCTACGAGCAGTACTTC
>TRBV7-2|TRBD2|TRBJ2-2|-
CASSFPSGTANTGELFF
TGTGCCAGCAGCTTTCCTAGCGGGACCGCGAACACCGGGGAGCTGTTTTTT
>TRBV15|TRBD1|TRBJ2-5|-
CATSRDILNRGRWETQYF
TGTGCCACCAGCAGAGATATCCTGAACAGGGGGCGGTGGGAGACCCAGTACTTC
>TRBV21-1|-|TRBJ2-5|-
CASSAWAEKETQYF
TGTGCCAGCAGCGCCTGGGCAGAAAAAGAGACCCAGTACTTC
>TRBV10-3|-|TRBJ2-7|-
CAISQGDGEQYF
TGTGCCATCAGTCAGGGCGACGGAGAGCAGTACTTC
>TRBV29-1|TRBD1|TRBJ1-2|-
CSVLTGGLGYTF
TGCAGCGTCCTGACAGGGGGCCTTGGCTACACCTTC
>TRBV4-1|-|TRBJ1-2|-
CASSQGQYGYTF
TGCGCCAGCAGCCAAGGACAGTATGGCTACACCTTC
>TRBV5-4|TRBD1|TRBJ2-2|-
CASSTGQDPAGELFF
TGTGCCAGCAGCACGGGACAGGACCCCGCCGGGGAGCTGTTTTTT
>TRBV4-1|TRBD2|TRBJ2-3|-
CASSQLGGGGGTDTQYF
TGCGCCAGCAGCCAGCTGGGCGGGGGGGGAGGCACAGATACGCAGTATTTT
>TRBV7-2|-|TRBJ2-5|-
CASSSRTQETQYF
TGTGCCAGCAGCTCGCGGACACAAGAGACCCAGTACTTC
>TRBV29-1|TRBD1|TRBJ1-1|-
CSARDPGQGAPEAFF
TGCAGCGCCCGAGATCCGGGACAGGGGGCCCCTGAAGCTTTCTTT
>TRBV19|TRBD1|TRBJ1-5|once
CASSAGQHSNQPQHF
TGTGCCAGTAGTGCGGGACAGCATAGCAATCAGCCCCAGCATTTT